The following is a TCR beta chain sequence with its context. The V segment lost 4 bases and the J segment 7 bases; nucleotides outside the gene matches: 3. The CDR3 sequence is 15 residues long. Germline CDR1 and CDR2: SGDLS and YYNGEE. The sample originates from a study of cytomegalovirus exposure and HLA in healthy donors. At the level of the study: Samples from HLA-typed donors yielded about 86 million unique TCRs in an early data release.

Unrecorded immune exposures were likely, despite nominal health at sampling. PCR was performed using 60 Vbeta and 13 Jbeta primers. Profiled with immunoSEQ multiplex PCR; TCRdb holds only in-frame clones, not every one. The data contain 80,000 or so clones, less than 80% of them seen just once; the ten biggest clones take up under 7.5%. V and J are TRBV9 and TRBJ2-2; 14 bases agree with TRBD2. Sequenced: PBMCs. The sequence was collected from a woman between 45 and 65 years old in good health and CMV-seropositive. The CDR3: CASSLGLAGGGELFF. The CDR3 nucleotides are TGTGCCAGCAGCCTAGGACTAGCGGGGGGCGGGGAGCTGTTTTTT.